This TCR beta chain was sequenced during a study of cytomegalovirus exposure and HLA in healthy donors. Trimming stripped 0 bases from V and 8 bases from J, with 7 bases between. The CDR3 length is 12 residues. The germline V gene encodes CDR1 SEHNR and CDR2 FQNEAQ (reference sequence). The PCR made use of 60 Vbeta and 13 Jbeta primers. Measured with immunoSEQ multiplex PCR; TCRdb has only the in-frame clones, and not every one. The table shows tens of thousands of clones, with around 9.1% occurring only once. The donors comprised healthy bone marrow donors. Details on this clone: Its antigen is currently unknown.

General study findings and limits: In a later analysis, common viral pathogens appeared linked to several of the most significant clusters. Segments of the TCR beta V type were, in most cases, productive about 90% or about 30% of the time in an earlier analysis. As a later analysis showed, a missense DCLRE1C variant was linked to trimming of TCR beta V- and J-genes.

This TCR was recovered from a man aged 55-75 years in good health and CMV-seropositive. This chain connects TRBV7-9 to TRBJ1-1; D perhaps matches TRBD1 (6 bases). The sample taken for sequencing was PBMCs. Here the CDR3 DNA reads TGTGCCAGCAGCTTAGCCGGGACAGAAGCTTTCTTT. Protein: CASSLAGTEAFF.